A selection of T cell receptor beta chains follows, all from one sample in a study of T cell clonotyping in hematopoietic cell transplantation. Sequencing used immunoSEQ multiplex PCR; TCRdb keeps in-frame clones, though not all of them. The table has under 10,000 clones, 70% to 90% seen once. The sample here was PBMCs, taken 180 days after allogeneic stem cell transplant. These receptors came from a human patient who had an allogeneic stem cell transplant, so the T cells may come from the graft donor. The donor label of this sample is uncertain. Some clones in this sample may be carry-over from other donors' samples. Both conserved end residues are part of each CDR3. D genes are given only for firm matches.

v_call: TRBV7-8
d_call: NA
j_call: TRBJ2-2
cdr3_nt: TGTGCCAGCAGCTTAGTTCTGGGAAACACCGGGGAGCTGTTTTTT
cdr3_aa: CASSLVLGNTGELFF

v_call: TRBV4-3
d_call: TRBD1
j_call: TRBJ2-3
cdr3_nt: TGCGCCAGCAGCCAACTACAGGGACAGGGTACAGATACGCAGTATTTT
cdr3_aa: CASSQLQGQGTDTQYF

v_call: TRBV5-8
d_call: NA
j_call: TRBJ2-7
cdr3_nt: TGTGCCAGCAGCCTCTATAGAGCGCAGTACTTC
cdr3_aa: CASSLYRAQYF

v_call: TRBV29-1
d_call: TRBD1
j_call: TRBJ1-2
cdr3_nt: TGCAGCGCAGCACCCGGGACAGGGGATGGCTACACCTTC
cdr3_aa: CSAAPGTGDGYTF

v_call: TRBV6-5
d_call: TRBD1
j_call: TRBJ1-5
cdr3_nt: TGTGCCAGCATGGGACAGCCCAATCAGCCCCAGCATTTT
cdr3_aa: CASMGQPNQPQHF

v_call: TRBV29-1
d_call: NA
j_call: TRBJ1-1
cdr3_nt: TGCAGCGGGCGTTCCCCCCGGACTGAAGCTTTCTTT
cdr3_aa: CSGRSPRTEAFF

v_call: TRBV10-3
d_call: NA
j_call: TRBJ1-1
cdr3_nt: TGTGCCATCAGTTCGATCGCAGGGACTGAAGCTTTCTTT
cdr3_aa: CAISSIAGTEAFF

v_call: TRBV6-9
d_call: TRBD1
j_call: TRBJ2-7
cdr3_nt: TGTGCCAGCAGTTTGCAGGGGGCTTACTCCAAGCAGTACTTC
cdr3_aa: CASSLQGAYSKQYF

v_call: TRBV6-1
d_call: NA
j_call: TRBJ2-5
cdr3_nt: TGTGCCAGCAGTGGGGGAGAGGGCCAGTACTTC
cdr3_aa: CASSGGEGQYF

v_call: TRBV30
d_call: TRBD2
j_call: TRBJ2-3
cdr3_nt: TGTGCCTGGAGCCCCTGGCGGGGGTCCGTCACAGATACGCAGTATTTT
cdr3_aa: CAWSPWRGSVTDTQYF

v_call: TRBV18
d_call: NA
j_call: TRBJ2-2
cdr3_nt: TGTGCCAGCTCACCCCGGGACCAGGACACCGGGGAGCTGTTTTTT
cdr3_aa: CASSPRDQDTGELFF

v_call: TRBV6-5
d_call: NA
j_call: TRBJ1-2
cdr3_nt: TGTGCCAGCCTGGGAGAGTATGGCTACACCTTC
cdr3_aa: CASLGEYGYTF

v_call: TRBV2
d_call: NA
j_call: TRBJ2-2
cdr3_nt: TGTGCCAGCCCCCGGGGGCCCGGGGAGCTGTTTTTT
cdr3_aa: CASPRGPGELFF

v_call: TRBV4-3
d_call: NA
j_call: TRBJ2-3
cdr3_nt: TGCGCCAGCAGCCAAAGCGCTCAGGGCGTACGGGATACGCAGTATTTT
cdr3_aa: CASSQSAQGVRDTQYF

v_call: TRBV7-8
d_call: NA
j_call: TRBJ1-5
cdr3_nt: TGTGCCAGCAGCCTCGGGACACCTAGTTTCACCAATCAGCCCCAGCATTTT
cdr3_aa: CASSLGTPSFTNQPQHF

v_call: TRBV10-3
d_call: NA
j_call: TRBJ2-3
cdr3_nt: TGTGCCACTTTTACAGATACGCAGTATTTT
cdr3_aa: CATFTDTQYF

v_call: TRBV7-9
d_call: TRBD1
j_call: TRBJ1-1
cdr3_nt: TGTGCCAGCAGCCGTGGACAGGGCCTAGGAGCTTTCTTT
cdr3_aa: CASSRGQGLGAFF

v_call: TRBV6-1
d_call: NA
j_call: TRBJ2-3
cdr3_nt: TGTGCCAGCAGTGAAGCGCTAGATACGCAGTATTTT
cdr3_aa: CASSEALDTQYF

v_call: TRBV6-5
d_call: NA
j_call: TRBJ1-3
cdr3_nt: TGTGCCAGCAGTTACTCGGGTACCGGAAACACCATATATTTT
cdr3_aa: CASSYSGTGNTIYF

v_call: TRBV25-1
d_call: TRBD1
j_call: TRBJ2-2
cdr3_nt: TGTGCCAGCGACAGGGGGAACACCGGGGAGCTGTTTTTT
cdr3_aa: CASDRGNTGELFF